These 17 T cell receptor beta chains originate from one sample sequenced in a study of blood T cell repertoires in COVID-19. Data came from immunoSEQ multiplex PCR; TCRdb stores just in-frame clones and leaves some out. The repertoire consists of over 250,000 clones, with 85% occurring once and the leading ten covering 10% to 15%. Input material: peripheral blood. The receptors come from a human donor in a cohort sampled during active COVID-19.

V usage is TRBV7-2 and J usage is TRBJ1-5; 9 nucleotides line up with TRBD1. Germline trimming cut 7 bases from V and 5 bases from J; bases unmatched to any gene: 6. Germline values: CDR1 SGHTA, CDR2 FQGNSA. CDR3 size: 14 residues. CDR3 loop: CASNSYRGHQPQHF. CDR3 nucleotide sequence: TGTGCCAGCAACTCATACAGGGGGCATCAGCCCCAGCATTTT.

The rearrangement links TRBV25-1 to TRBJ2-5; D is perhaps TRBD1 (6 bases). The CDR3 spans 14 residues. The V gene lost 6 bases and the J gene lost 5 bases, with 16 bases spanning the gap. Germline CDR1 and CDR2: MGHDK and SYGVNS. CDR3 in amino acids: CASRPRGPGETQYF. The CDR3 bases are TGTGCCAGCAGGCCCAGGGGTCCGGGGGAGACCCAGTACTTC.

This chain connects TRBV3-1 (or the pseudogene TRBV3-2) to TRBJ2-3; D might be TRBD1 (6 bases). The germline V gene encodes CDR1 LGHDT and CDR2 YNNKEL (reference sequence). The CDR3 contains 13 residues. V lost 0 bases to trimming and J lost 13 bases, with 14 bases between them. CDR3 DNA sequence: TGTGCCAGCAGCCAAGATAGGGGGAGACGGAAGTATTTT. As protein: CASSQDRGRRKYF.

This clone has only a few counts. CDR3 in amino acids: CASSLQGQNTEAFF. DNA of the CDR3: TGTGCCAGTAGTCTACAGGGGCAGAACACTGAAGCTTTCTTT. The chain recombines TRBV19 with TRBJ1-1; 7 nucleotides match TRBD1. CDR3 length: 14 amino acids. J was trimmed by 1 base and V by 5 bases; bases with no gene match: 4. Per the germline V gene, CDR1 is LNHDA and CDR2 is SQIVND (reference sequence).

This clone has only one observation. The gene calls are TRBV5-1 and TRBJ2-6, with unresolved D. Trimming took 4 bases from V and 4 from J, leaving 6 bases between them. The germline V gene has CDR1 SGHRS and CDR2 YFSETQ. The CDR3 loop spans 13 amino acids. CDR3 amino acids: CASSTEGANVLTF. For the CDR3, the DNA is TGCGCCAGCAGCACGGAGGGGGCCAACGTCCTGACTTTC.

The chain recombines TRBV5-6 with TRBJ2-7, with TRBD2 identical over 9 bases. The CDR3 has 15 amino acids. With V trimmed by 9 bases and J by 0 bases, 10 bases remained unmatched. Germline V CDR1 and CDR2: SGHDT, YYEEEE. CDR3 DNA: TGTGCCACCCACCGGGCGGGAGGGTTCTCCTACGAGCAGTACTTC. This encodes CATHRAGGFSYEQYF.

The V gene is TRBV10-2, the J gene TRBJ2-1; 8 nucleotides agree with TRBD2. This CDR3 spans 15 amino acids. Germline CDR1 and CDR2: WSHSY and SAAADI. V lost 5 bases to trimming and J lost 8 bases; unmatched junction nucleotides: 11. The CDR3 sequence: CASSRTSRARDEQFF. In DNA form, the CDR3 reads TGCGCCAGCAGTCGGACTAGCAGAGCTCGGGATGAGCAGTTCTTC.

J is TRBJ2-1 and V is TRBV27; 7 bases are shared with TRBD2. Germline CDR1 MNHEY, CDR2 SMNVEV (reference sequence). V shed 2 bases and J 2 bases; nucleotides not matched to a gene: 3. The length of the CDR3 is 15 residues. This CDR3 reads CASSLRGSPYNEQFF. The DNA for the CDR3 is TGTGCCAGCAGTTTACGCGGGAGCCCCTACAATGAGCAGTTCTTC.

This clone was counted once. V usage is TRBV3-1 (or the pseudogene TRBV3-2) and J usage is TRBJ2-7; 7 bases fit TRBD2. J lost 5 bases, V lost 1 base, and 5 bases had no gene match. Germline V gene data show CDR1 as LGHDT and CDR2 as YNNKEL (reference sequence). CDR3 size: 14 residues. The CDR3 coding sequence is TGTGCCAGCAGCCAAGCGGGAGGAACCCACGAGCAGTACTTC. Translating gives CASSQAGGTHEQYF.

J is TRBJ2-3 and V is TRBV28; D is perhaps TRBD2 (6 bases). V lost 3 bases and J lost 5, with 18 bases in between. The germline V gene encodes CDR1 MDHEN and CDR2 SYDVKM. CDR3 size: 16 residues. The chain's CDR3 is CASSLSGSGVVDTQYF. The DNA of the CDR3 is TGTGCCAGCAGTTTGAGCGGTAGCGGAGTCGTAGATACGCAGTATTTT.

The chain carries TRBV27 and TRBJ2-3; TRBD2 matches 10 bases. Germline V gene sequence: CDR1 MNHEY, CDR2 SMNVEV (reference sequence). The V gene end was trimmed by 5 bases and the J gene end by 1 base; junction bases not matched to a gene: 18. The CDR3 has 20 residues. DNA of the CDR3: TGTGCCAGCAGTGCTTTATTGACCGGGACTAGCGCCACCCGCACAGATACGCAGTATTTT. Translated: CASSALLTGTSATRTDTQYF.

This chain joins TRBV6-2 or TRBV6-3 and TRBJ2-4; the match to TRBD1 covers 7 bases. Germline CDR1 MNHEY, CDR2 SVGEGT. CDR3 size: 13 residues. The V gene end was trimmed by 6 bases and the J gene end by 6 bases; junction bases not matched to a gene: 5. CDR3 coding DNA: TGTGCCAGCAGCGACAGGGCGAGAAACATTCAGTACTTC. It is translated as CASSDRARNIQYF.

The CDR3 region is CSVSEEGYTF. The CDR3 DNA sequence: TGCAGCGTAAGCGAAGAGGGCTACACCTTC. The chain joins TRBV29-1 to TRBJ1-2; no clear D gene. V lost 6 bases and J 8 bases, leaving 10 bases between the germline ends. Looked up from germline, CDR1 is SQVTM and CDR2 is ANQGSEA. The CDR3 sequence is 10 residues long.

This sequence joins TRBV6-6 and TRBJ2-1; maybe TRBD2 (5 bases). Trimming took off 0 bases at V and 5 bases at J, with 14 bases between the two ends. The CDR3 consists of 16 residues. Looked up from germline, CDR1 is MNHNY and CDR2 is SVGAGI (reference sequence). The CDR3, as DNA: TGTGCCAGCAGTTACTCGAACCGGGATGGGCACAATGAGCAGTTCTTC. This encodes CASSYSNRDGHNEQFF.

J is TRBJ2-3 and V is TRBV6-2 or TRBV6-3; a weak D match, TRBD2 (5 bases). The germline CDR1 and CDR2 sequences are MNHEY and SVGEGT. Trimming stripped 2 bases from V and 1 base from J, with 10 bases between. This CDR3 region has 15 residues. This CDR3 is CASSYPKRGTDTQYF. CDR3 in DNA: TGTGCCAGCAGTTACCCCAAGAGGGGCACAGATACGCAGTATTTT.

V is TRBV29-1 and J is TRBJ2-7; tentative D call: TRBD2 (6 bases). V lost 4 bases, J lost 10 bases, and 14 bases lay in between. Germline V lookup: CDR1 SQVTM, CDR2 ANQGSEA. This CDR3 is built from 11 residues. CDR3 nucleotides: TGCAGCGTTGGAAGTTTGGGAGGACAGTACTTC. Amino acids: CSVGSLGGQYF.

The V and J genes are TRBV20-1 and TRBJ2-5; possibly TRBD1 for D (5 bases). In germline, CDR1 is DFQATT, CDR2 SNEGSKA (reference sequence). There are 11 residues in the CDR3. The CDR3 nucleotides read TGCAGCCCCAGGGTAGTCGAGACCCAGTACTTC. Amino acids: CSPRVVETQYF.